This T cell receptor beta chain is drawn from a study of T cells in Graves' hyperthyroidism and ophthalmopathy. TCR beta CDR3 regions were amplified from RNA transcripts. A first-round RT-PCR of the TCR CDR3 used the HTBI primer set. In TCRdb, the multiplex PCR reads were re-called with MiXCR into one record per CDR3 protein. The table lists about 210,000 distinct CDR3 sequences, over 15% of them singletons. Calling Graves' hyperthyroidism stable meant ophthalmopathy did not progress within 18 months. Many counts were recorded for this clonotype. The CDR3 is made up of 13 amino acids. Germline CDR1 MDHEN, CDR2 SYDVKM. The V end was cut by 9 bases, the J end by 0 bases, with 11 bases between.

This clonotype originated in a man aged 45 to 65 with Graves' hyperthyroidism. V gene TRBV28 combines with J gene TRBJ1-2; D is unresolved. The sample was blood. The CDR3 loop is CASGNMANYGYTF. The CDR3 DNA is TGTGCCAGTGGAAACATGGCTAACTATGGCTACACCTTC.